These 28 T cell receptor beta chains share one sample of origin, sequenced in a study of OX40 agonist ivuxolimab in advanced cancers. The data were produced by immunoSEQ multiplex PCR, yet TCRdb's version contains in-frame clones alone and is incomplete. The sample lists about 120,000 clones, 93% occurring once. Specimen: CD4+ or CD8+ T cells sorted from blood, collected in a trial of the OX40 agonist ivuxolimab. These receptors came from an adult with an advanced solid tumor such as melanoma, head and neck, liver or kidney cancer.

The chain joins TRBV4-3 to TRBJ2-1; D possibly corresponds to TRBD2 (5 bases). This CDR3 is 20 amino acids long. The V gene's germline CDR1 is LGHNA and CDR2 YSLEER. V lost 0 bases, J lost 6 bases, and 27 bases lay in between. The CDR3 coding sequence is TGCGCCAGCAGCCAAGATAAGTGGCCGGGGAATGGAGTCTACGTCAATGAGCAGTTCTTC. It codes for CASSQDKWPGNGVYVNEQFF.

The V and J genes are TRBV6-1 and TRBJ2-7; no clear D. Germline V gives CDR1 MNHNS, CDR2 SASEGT. Trimming removed 5 bases from V and 2 bases from J, with 13 bases in between. CDR3 size: 14 residues. This chain's CDR3 is CASSSIGPPYEQYF. CDR3 DNA: TGTGCCAGCAGTTCCATCGGGCCACCCTACGAGCAGTACTTC.

This clone was seen a few times. The V call is TRBV5-6, the J call TRBJ2-3; 10 nucleotides line up with TRBD1. Per the germline V gene, CDR1 is SGHDT and CDR2 is YYEEEE. After removal of 2 bases from V and 5 bases from J, the junction contained 8 bases not matched to a gene. The CDR3 is 16 amino acids. CDR3 residues: CASSFDRGQVKDTQYF. The CDR3 nucleotides are TGTGCCAGCAGCTTTGACAGGGGGCAGGTAAAAGATACGCAGTATTTT.

This clone was picked up a small number of times. The chain combines TRBV9 with TRBJ1-2; perhaps TRBD1 as D (5 bases). With 0 bases removed from V and 4 bases from J, the gap between germline ends came to 13 bases. Germline-derived CDR1 and CDR2 are SGDLS and YYNGEE. This CDR3 has 15 residues. The CDR3 region is CASSVAEGNVYGYTF. The DNA of the CDR3 is TGTGCCAGCAGCGTAGCTGAGGGGAACGTCTATGGCTACACCTTC. Combining the CDR3 with reference TRBV9 and TRBJ1-2 gives the whole variable domain DSGVTQTPKHLITATGQRVTLRCSPRSGDLSVYWYQQSLDQGLQFLIQYYNGEERAKGNILERFSAQQFPDLHSELNLSSLELGDSALYFCASSVAEGNVYGYTFGSGTRLTVV.

V usage is TRBV28 and J usage is TRBJ2-3, with TRBD2 matching 9 bases. The CDR3 contains 18 residues. Trimming cost V 6 bases and J 1 base; bases outside gene matches: 14. Germline-derived CDR1 and CDR2 are MDHEN and SYDVKM. The CDR3 region has the DNA TGTGCCAGCAGAACTCATCCGTATAGCGGGAGTGGCACAGATACGCAGTATTTT. Translated, it gives CASRTHPYSGSGTDTQYF.

J is TRBJ2-1 and V is TRBV4-1, with 8 bases that match TRBD2. The CDR3 extends over 17 amino acids. V shed 4 bases and J 6 bases; nucleotides not matched to a gene: 14. Germline V CDR1 and CDR2: MGHRA, YSYEKL. The CDR3 reads CASSPEVRREDSNEQFF. CDR3 bases: TGCGCCAGCAGCCCCGAAGTACGGCGGGAGGATAGCAATGAGCAGTTCTTC.

The chain joins TRBV9 to TRBJ2-5; D unclear. Trimming removed 0 bases from V and 5 bases from J, with 8 bases in between. The CDR3 totals 13 residues. Germline-derived CDR1 and CDR2 are SGDLS and YYNGEE. CDR3 in DNA: TGTGCCAGCAGCGTAGACGTTCGGGAGACCCAGTACTTC. This sequence encodes CASSVDVRETQYF.

CDR3 sequence: CATSRDGNIQYF. CDR3 coding DNA: TGTGCCACCAGCAGAGATGGAAACATTCAGTACTTC. The V and J genes are TRBV15 and TRBJ2-4; D remains unclear. Germline assignment: CDR1 LNHNV and CDR2 YYDKDF (reference sequence). Trimming pared 0 bases from V and 6 bases from J, leaving 3 bases between. This CDR3 has 12 residues.

The rearrangement uses TRBV19 and TRBJ2-5, with TRBD1 identical over 12 bases. The J call may be wrong; the DNA end is better matched by TRBJ2-7. Germline loops: CDR1 LNHDA, CDR2 SQIVND (reference sequence). This CDR3 is 16 amino acids long. The CDR3 reads CASSPQGQGAGNEQYF. For the CDR3, the DNA is TGTGCCAGTAGTCCTCAGGGACAGGGGGCAGGAAACGAGCAGTACTTC.

The rearrangement links TRBV25-1 to TRBJ1-6; tentative D call: TRBD1 (6 bases). The CDR3 totals 15 residues. Between the trimmed V and J ends, which lost 2 bases and 4 bases, there was a span of 9 bases. Germline V gene sequence: CDR1 MGHDK, CDR2 SYGVNS. CDR3 nucleotides: TGTGCCAGCAGTGAAACAGGGTTTTATAATTCACCCCTCCACTTT. It specifies CASSETGFYNSPLHF.

The chain is built from TRBV2 and TRBJ2-3; a possible D gene is TRBD1 (6 bases). The CDR3 runs 15 residues. Trimming removed 6 bases at V and 4 bases at J, with 17 bases between. The germline V gene encodes CDR1 SNHLY and CDR2 FYNNEI. This chain's CDR3 is CASRREQGSADTQYF. CDR3 coding DNA: TGTGCCAGCAGAAGGGAACAGGGAAGTGCAGATACGCAGTATTTT.

The chain has TRBV7-2 and TRBJ2-1; 7 bases match TRBD2. Trimming took 5 bases from V and 7 from J; bases not matched to a gene: 8. The V gene's germline CDR1 is SGHTA and CDR2 FQGNSA. The CDR3 spans 14 residues. The CDR3 sequence: CASSPSGSVNEQFF. In DNA, the CDR3 is TGTGCCAGCAGCCCTAGCGGTAGTGTTAATGAGCAGTTCTTC.

The genes are TRBV18 and TRBJ2-3, with 10 bases that match TRBD2. This CDR3 spans 18 amino acids. With 3 bases clipped from V and 0 bases from J, the junction kept 9 bases outside the gene matches. Germline assignment: CDR1 KGHSH and CDR2 LQKENI. The CDR3, as DNA: TGTGCCAGCTCACCGCCGCTAGCGGGAGACATTAGCACAGATACGCAGTATTTT. It yields the protein CASSPPLAGDISTDTQYF.

The gene calls are TRBV29-1 and TRBJ2-3; 10 nucleotides match TRBD2. V dropped 8 bases and J dropped 2; count of bases not matched to a gene: 10. Germline V CDR1 and CDR2: SQVTM, ANQGSEA. The CDR3 loop spans 15 amino acids. The CDR3 DNA is TGCAGCCCCTCTTCCAGCGGGGGGGCCACAGATACGCAGTATTTT. Encoded protein: CSPSSSGGATDTQYF.

This CDR3 is CASSGTDRVFASPLHF. The CDR3 bases are TGTGCCAGCAGTGGCACCGACAGGGTGTTTGCGTCACCCCTCCACTTT. This chain connects TRBV6-1 to TRBJ1-6, with 7 bases lining up with TRBD1. Trimming cost V 4 bases and J 10 bases; bases outside gene matches: 13. CDR3 length equals 16 residues. Germline CDR1 and CDR2: MNHNS and SASEGT.

The chain employs TRBV7-2 and TRBJ1-1; 8 nucleotides line up with TRBD1. From germline, CDR1 is SGHTA and CDR2 FQGNSA. The CDR3 consists of 16 residues. Unmatched junction bases numbered 6, after V lost 3 bases and J lost 0 bases. The CDR3 loop reads CASSFGQGLMNTEAFF. The CDR3 region has the DNA TGTGCCAGCAGCTTCGGACAGGGACTAATGAACACTGAAGCTTTCTTT. Variable domain in full (rest from reference TRBV7-2 and TRBJ1-1): GAGVSQSPSNKVTEKGKDVELRCDPISGHTALYWYRQSLGQGLEFLIYFQGNSAPDKSGLPSDRFSAERTGGSVSTLTIQRTQQEDSAVYLCASSFGQGLMNTEAFFGQGTRLTVV.

CDR3 bases: TGTGCCAGCAGCCCCCGCCAGGGGGCGTTCACAGATACGCAGTATTTT. Its translation: CASSPRQGAFTDTQYF. J is TRBJ2-3 and V is TRBV4-2, with 8 bases that match TRBD1. V lost 4 bases, J lost 2 bases, and 8 bases stayed unmatched. Germline V CDR1 and CDR2: LGHNA, YNFKEQ. The CDR3 sequence is 16 residues long.

V gene TRBV6-4 combines with J gene TRBJ2-3; D is unresolved. The CDR3 runs 14 residues. The V and J ends lost 6 bases and 1 base respectively, with 11 bases between them. Germline V gives CDR1 MRHNA, CDR2 SNTAGT. In DNA, the CDR3 is TGTGCCAGCAGCCTAGAGGCGGGCACAGATACGCAGTATTTT. This encodes CASSLEAGTDTQYF.

A single count supports this clone. DNA of the CDR3: TGTGCCTGGAGTAGGAGCGGGGGGTACCAAGAGACCCAGTACTTC. Protein sequence: CAWSRSGGYQETQYF. The chain carries TRBV30 and TRBJ2-5, with TRBD2 matching 9 bases. The germline V gene encodes CDR1 GTSNPN and CDR2 SVGIG (reference sequence). Trimming cost V 2 bases and J 0 bases; bases outside gene matches: 4. This CDR3 has 15 residues.

The chain employs TRBV2 and TRBJ2-7, with a tentative D call TRBD1 (6 bases). The V end lost 9 bases, the J end lost 4 bases, and 16 bases lay between the germline ends. The CDR3 is made up of 13 amino acids. Germline CDR1 reads SNHLY; CDR2 reads FYNNEI. CDR3 bases: TGTGCCAGGTCCAGGGGTAGGGCGTACGAGCAGTACTTC. This gives the protein CARSRGRAYEQYF. The variable domain in full, completed from reference TRBV2 and TRBJ2-7, reads EPEVTQTPSHQVTQMGQEVILRCVPISNHLYFYWYRQILGQKVEFLVSFYNNEISEKSEIFDDQFSVERPDGSNFTLKIRSTKLEDSAMYFCARSRGRAYEQYFGPGTRLTVT.

The V and J genes are TRBV5-1 and TRBJ2-3; D unclear. This CDR3 region has 13 residues. The V gene's germline CDR1 is SGHRS and CDR2 YFSETQ. The V end was cut by 5 bases, the J end by 1 base, with 8 bases between. CDR3: CASSGLGTDTQYF. The CDR3 DNA sequence: TGCGCCAGCAGTGGTCTGGGCACAGATACGCAGTATTTT. The full variable domain, with the rest looked up from reference TRBV5-1 and TRBJ2-3, is KAGVTQTPRYLIKTRGQQVTLSCSPISGHRSVSWYQQTPGQGLQFLFEYFSETQRNKGNFPGRFSGRQFSNSRSEMNVSTLELGDSALYLCASSGLGTDTQYFGPGTRLTVL.

The chain is built from TRBV11-3 and TRBJ2-7; 9 bases line up with TRBD1. V was clipped by 1 base and J by 5 bases; unmatched bases: 6. The CDR3 runs to 15 residues. CDR1 and CDR2 (germline): SGHNT, YENEEA. In DNA form, the CDR3 reads TGTGCCAGCAGCTTAGCCGGACAGGGGACACACGAGCAGTACTTC. Translation gives CASSLAGQGTHEQYF.

The chain employs TRBV5-5 and TRBJ1-2; D remains unclear. CDR3 size: 17 residues. V was clipped by 7 bases and J by 2 bases, with 24 bases between them. Germline V CDR1 and CDR2: SGHKS, YYEKEE (reference sequence). The CDR3 spells CASHSDSGRQANYGYTF. The CDR3, as DNA: TGTGCCAGCCATTCCGATAGTGGTCGGCAGGCGAACTATGGCTACACCTTC.

The chain carries TRBV6-1 and TRBJ2-3, with unresolved D. This CDR3 is 13 amino acids long. Trimming left V 7 bases short and J 0 bases short, with 8 bases between. Per the germline V gene, CDR1 is MNHNS and CDR2 is SASEGT. As DNA, the CDR3 is TGTGCCAGCATAAGGGTGAGCACAGATACGCAGTATTTT. Its protein product is CASIRVSTDTQYF.

This chain links TRBV27 with TRBJ2-1; either TRBD1 or TRBD2 may supply D (5 bases each). Germline V gives CDR1 MNHEY, CDR2 SMNVEV (reference sequence). V lost 5 bases, J lost 0 bases, and 17 bases lay in between. This CDR3 has 17 residues. The CDR3 here is CASSPILGVSSYNEQFF. CDR3 coding DNA: TGTGCCAGCAGTCCCATTTTGGGGGTGAGCTCCTACAATGAGCAGTTCTTC.

V and J are TRBV19 and TRBJ2-7, with 13 bases fitting TRBD2. In germline, CDR1 is LNHDA, CDR2 SQIVND (reference sequence). This CDR3 contains 17 residues. V was pared by 6 bases and J by 3 bases, with 11 bases of the junction left unmatched. The CDR3 DNA is TGTGCCAGTAGCACCGGGACTAGCGGGACATCCCTCTACGAGCAGTACTTC. Residues: CASSTGTSGTSLYEQYF.

This clone was seen a single time. This chain connects TRBV2 to TRBJ2-1; either TRBD1 or TRBD2 may supply D (5 bases each). CDR1 is SNHLY, CDR2 FYNNEI, per germline. The CDR3 sequence is 13 residues long. Trimming cost V 6 bases and J 5 bases, with 11 bases left between them. The CDR3 region is CASRGDGNNEQFF. In DNA, the CDR3 is TGTGCCAGCAGGGGGGATGGCAACAATGAGCAGTTCTTC.

The count of this clone is one. The chain is built from TRBV18 and TRBJ1-2, with 8 nucleotides matching TRBD1. The V gene end was trimmed by 4 bases and the J gene end by 4 bases; junction bases not matched to a gene: 11. Germline lookup yields CDR1 KGHSH and CDR2 LQKENI. The CDR3 runs to 16 residues. In nucleotides, the CDR3 is TGTGCCAGCTCACAAAACTCAGGACAGGGTCCCTATGGCTACACCTTC. It codes for CASSQNSGQGPYGYTF.